This T cell receptor beta chain came from a study of T cells in Graves' hyperthyroidism and ophthalmopathy. This clonotype showed up just a few times. This CDR3 has 16 amino acids. Germline V lookup: CDR1 KGHDR, CDR2 SFDVKD. The J segment lost 3 bases and the V segment lost 2 bases, leaving 5 bases of the junction unmatched. RNA transcripts provided the source from which TCR beta CDR3 regions were amplified. TCR CDR3 underwent first-round RT-PCR with the HTBI primer set. One entry per CDR3 protein results from TCRdb running MiXCR on the multiplex PCR reads. The repertoire consists of about 740,000 distinct CDR3 sequences, with 14% occurring once and the leading ten covering around 9.6%.

Material for sequencing was blood. The chain uses TRBV24-1 and TRBJ2-2; TRBD1 matches 7 bases. The receptor was derived from a young woman with Graves' hyperthyroidism. CDR3 region: CATSDYRGLDTGELFF. The CDR3 bases are TGTGCCACCAGTGATTACAGGGGCCTGGACACCGGGGAGCTGTTTTTT.